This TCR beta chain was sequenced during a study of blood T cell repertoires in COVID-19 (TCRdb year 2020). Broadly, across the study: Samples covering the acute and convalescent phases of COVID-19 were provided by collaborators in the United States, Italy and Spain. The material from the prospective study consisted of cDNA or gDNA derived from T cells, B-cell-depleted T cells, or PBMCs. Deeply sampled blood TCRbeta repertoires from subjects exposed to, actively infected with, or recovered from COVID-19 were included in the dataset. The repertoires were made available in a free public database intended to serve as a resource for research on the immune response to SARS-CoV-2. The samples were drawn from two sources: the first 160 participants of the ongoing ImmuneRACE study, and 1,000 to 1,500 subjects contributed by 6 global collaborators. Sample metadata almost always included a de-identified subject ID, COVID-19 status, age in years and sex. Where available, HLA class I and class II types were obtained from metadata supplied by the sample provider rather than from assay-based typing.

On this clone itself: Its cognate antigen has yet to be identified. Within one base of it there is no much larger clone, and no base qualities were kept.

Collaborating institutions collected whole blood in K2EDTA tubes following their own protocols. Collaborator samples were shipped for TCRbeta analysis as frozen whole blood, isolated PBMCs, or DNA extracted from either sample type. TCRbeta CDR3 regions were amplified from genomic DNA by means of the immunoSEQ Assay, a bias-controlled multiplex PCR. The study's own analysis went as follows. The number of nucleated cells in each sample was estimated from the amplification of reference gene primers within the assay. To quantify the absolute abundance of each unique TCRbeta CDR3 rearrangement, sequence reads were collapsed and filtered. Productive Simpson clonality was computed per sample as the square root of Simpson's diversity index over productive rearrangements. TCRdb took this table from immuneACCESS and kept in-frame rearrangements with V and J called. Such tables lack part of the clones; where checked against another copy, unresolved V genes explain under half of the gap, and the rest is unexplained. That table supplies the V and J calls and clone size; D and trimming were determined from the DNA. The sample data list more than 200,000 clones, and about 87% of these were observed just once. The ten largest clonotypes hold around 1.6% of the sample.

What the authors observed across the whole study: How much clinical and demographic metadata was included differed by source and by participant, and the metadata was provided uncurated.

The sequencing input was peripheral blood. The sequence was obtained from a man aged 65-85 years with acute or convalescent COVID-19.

The DNA sequence is given as TGTGCCAGCAGCTCGAGACGGAGTAACACTGAAGCTTTCTTT. Its translation reads: CASSSRRSNTEAFF. The chain couples TRBV5-4 to TRBJ1-1, with the D gene not confidently named. Between the V and J ends, shortened by 3 bases and 2 bases respectively, the junction contains 11 bases. The germline V gene encodes CDR1 SGHNT and CDR2 YYREEE (reference sequence). Reading from cysteine to phenylalanine, the CDR3 counts 14 amino acids. This entry keeps only the CDR3 DNA: 42 bases, framed from base 1.